These 20 T cell receptor beta chains were all obtained from the same sample, sequenced in a study of T cells after yellow fever vaccination. A single record per CDR3 protein comes from TCRdb applying MiXCR to the 5' RACE reads. The data show 250,000 to 300,000 distinct CDR3 sequences, with roughly 4.8% seen just once and 2.5% to 4% held by the top ten. Sequenced here: CD4+ T cells sorted from PBMCs, sampled on the day of the yellow fever booster vaccination. All receptors derive from a man aged 18-30 years who received the YFV17D yellow fever vaccine.

The sample holds a few counts of this clonotype. The chain uses TRBV7-2 and TRBJ1-2; TRBD1 matches 8 bases. Trimming cost V 6 bases and J 6 bases; bases outside gene matches: 6. This CDR3 is built from 13 residues. Germline V gives CDR1 SGHTA, CDR2 FQGNSA. Here the CDR3 reads CASRLTGADGYTF. For the CDR3, the DNA is TGTGCCAGCAGACTGACAGGGGCTGATGGCTACACCTTC.

The sample holds many counts of this clonotype. The chain employs TRBV5-1 and TRBJ2-5; D is unclear. Germline V gene data show CDR1 as SGHRS and CDR2 as YFSETQ. Deletions cut 2 bases from V and 0 bases from J, with 8 bases between. The CDR3 has 14 amino acids. CDR3 region: CASSLMTDQETQYF. The CDR3, as DNA: TGCGCCAGCAGCTTAATGACGGACCAAGAGACCCAGTACTTC.

This clonotype was picked up a small number of times. J is TRBJ2-1 and V is TRBV4-3; TRBD2 matches at 10 bases. The V gene's germline CDR1 is LGHNA and CDR2 YSLEER. The V segment lost 0 bases and the J segment 4 bases; nucleotides outside the gene matches: 9. There are 18 residues in the CDR3. CDR3 DNA: TGCGCCAGCAGCCAAGAGCCCCCTACAGCGGGGGGGTACAATGAGCAGTTCTTC. Translated, it gives CASSQEPPTAGGYNEQFF.

Many counts were recorded for this clonotype. The gene calls are TRBV21-1 and TRBJ2-7; the table assigns TRBD1, which was not confirmed against the DNA. TRBV21-1 is shown as a pseudogene. This CDR3 comprises 19 residues. CDR3 nucleotide sequence: TGTGCCAGCAGCAACGGGACAGGGGGCGCACAATATAGTTCCTACGAGCAGTACGTC. Amino acid sequence: CASSNGTGGAQYSSYEQYV.

This chain links TRBV5-4 with TRBJ1-1; TRBD1 matches 7 bases. The CDR3 spans 13 residues. Germline V gene lookup returns CDR1 SGHNT and CDR2 YYREEE (reference sequence). With 5 bases clipped from V and 3 bases from J, the junction kept 4 bases outside the gene matches. CDR3 sequence: CASRTGVYTEAFF. In nucleotides, the CDR3 is TGTGCCAGCAGAACAGGGGTCTACACTGAAGCTTTCTTT.

The rearrangement joins TRBV19 to TRBJ1-6; the match to TRBD1 covers 7 bases. CDR1 is LNHDA, CDR2 SQIVND, per germline (reference sequence). Trimming cost V 6 bases and J 6 bases; bases outside gene matches: 8. This CDR3 has 15 residues. CDR3 region: CASRKGTASNSPLHF. CDR3 in DNA: TGTGCCAGTAGAAAAGGGACAGCGAGTAATTCACCCCTCCACTTT.

The gene calls are TRBV7-9 and TRBJ1-1, with D unresolved. The CDR3 has 13 residues. V gave up 1 base and J gave up 3 bases, with 6 bases separating them. Germline V gives CDR1 SEHNR, CDR2 FQNEAQ (reference sequence). This CDR3 is CASSLDSDTEAFF. The CDR3 bases are TGTGCCAGCAGCTTAGATTCGGACACTGAAGCTTTCTTT.

The chain recombines TRBV12-3 or TRBV12-4 with TRBJ1-2, with D uncertain. Between the trimmed V and J ends, which lost 6 bases and 6 bases, there was a span of 23 bases. The CDR3 has 16 amino acids. CDR3 in DNA: TGTGCCAGCAGCCTAGCTTTAGGTACCCTCTACGATGGCTACACCTTC. Translation gives CASSLALGTLYDGYTF.

This clonotype occurred many times. V is TRBV7-2 and J is TRBJ2-3; 9 bases match TRBD2. Germline assignment: CDR1 SGHTA and CDR2 FQGNSA. The CDR3 sequence is 14 residues long. Germline trimming cut 8 bases from V and 1 base from J; bases unmatched to any gene: 4. CDR3 residues: CASLRTSGTDTQYF. The CDR3, as DNA: TGTGCCAGCCTCAGGACTAGCGGCACAGATACGCAGTATTTT. The variable domain in full, completed from reference TRBV7-2 and TRBJ2-3, reads GAGVSQSPSNKVTEKGKDVELRCDPISGHTALYWYRQSLGQGLEFLIYFQGNSAPDKSGLPSDRFSAERTGGSVSTLTIQRTQQEDSAVYLCASLRTSGTDTQYFGPGTRLTVL.

This clonotype was observed many times. This chain connects TRBV29-1 to TRBJ1-1; D remains unclear. V dropped 6 bases and J dropped 0 bases, with 11 bases sitting between them. The CDR3 extends over 13 amino acids. Germline CDR1 SQVTM, CDR2 ANQGSEA. The CDR3 sequence is CSVRSEVNTEAFF. Here the CDR3 DNA reads TGCAGCGTCCGGTCGGAGGTGAACACTGAAGCTTTCTTT.

The sample holds a few counts of this clonotype. The V call is TRBV30, the J call TRBJ2-7; tentatively, D is TRBD1 (5 bases). Germline CDR1 is GTSNPN and CDR2 is SVGIG (reference sequence). This CDR3 comprises 13 residues. The V and J ends lost 5 bases and 0 bases respectively, with 11 bases between them. The CDR3 DNA sequence: TGTGCCTGGTTGGACACGAGCTCCTACGAGCAGTACTTC. Protein sequence: CAWLDTSSYEQYF. Combining the CDR3 with reference TRBV30 and TRBJ2-7 gives the whole variable domain SQTIHQWPATLVQPVGSPLSLECTVEGTSNPNLYWYRQAAGRGLQLLFYSVGIGQISSEVPQNLSASRPQDRQFILSSKKLLLSDSGFYLCAWLDTSSYEQYFGPGTRLTVT.

The sample holds many counts of this clonotype. The CDR3 DNA reads TGCAGTGCCACCGGGACACCAGACTACGAGCAGTACGTC. It specifies CSATGTPDYEQYV. The chain employs TRBV20-1 and TRBJ2-7, with a tentative D call TRBD1 (6 bases). This CDR3 region has 13 residues. Trimming cost V 6 bases and J 3 bases, with 15 bases left between them. Looked up from germline, CDR1 is DFQATT and CDR2 is SNEGSKA (reference sequence).

This clonotype was found a few times. This chain connects TRBV3-1 to TRBJ1-5; D unresolved. The CDR3 sequence is 15 residues long. V shed 1 base and J shed 7 bases, with 14 bases lying between them. Per the germline V gene, CDR1 is LGHDT and CDR2 is YNNKEL (reference sequence). Here the CDR3 reads CASSQGRGIGQPQHF. Here the CDR3 DNA reads TGTGCCAGCAGCCAAGGTAGAGGGATCGGGCAGCCCCAGCATTTT.

This clonotype was seen repeatedly, ten times or more. The rearrangement links TRBV11-2 to TRBJ2-5, with D possibly TRBD2 on 6 matching bases. From germline, CDR1 is SGHAT and CDR2 FQNNGV. CDR3 size: 13 residues. Trimming stripped 4 bases from V and 2 bases from J, with 8 bases between. This CDR3 reads CASSWGEQETQYF. The CDR3 DNA reads as TGTGCCAGCAGCTGGGGGGAGCAAGAGACCCAGTACTTC.

This clonotype has a count of ten or more. V and J are TRBV5-1 and TRBJ2-7, with D possibly matching TRBD1 (6 bases). Germline lookup yields CDR1 SGHRS and CDR2 YFSETQ. The CDR3 has 16 residues. Trimming left V 1 base short and J 1 base short, with 15 bases between. The CDR3 region is CASSLFRTELSYEQYF. CDR3 DNA: TGCGCCAGCAGCTTGTTCAGGACAGAACTTTCCTACGAGCAGTACTTC.

Many counts were recorded for this clonotype. The rearrangement uses TRBV20-1 and TRBJ2-7; D gene uncertain. V was pared by 3 bases and J by 1 base, with 13 bases between. There are 14 residues in the CDR3. The germline V gene encodes CDR1 DFQATT and CDR2 SNEGSKA (reference sequence). The CDR3 loop is CSASSIDRSYEQYF. The DNA of the CDR3 is TGCAGTGCTAGTAGTATCGATCGGTCCTACGAGCAGTACTTC.

V usage is TRBV7-2 and J usage is TRBJ1-3; 9 bases are a match to TRBD1. This CDR3 is 16 amino acids long. Germline lookup yields CDR1 SGHTA and CDR2 FQGNSA. J was trimmed by 0 bases and V by 4 bases; bases with no gene match: 4. DNA of the CDR3: TGTGCCAGCAGCTATACGACAGGGGGCTCTGGAAACACCATATATTTT. Amino acids: CASSYTTGGSGNTIYF. Complete variable domain (other parts from reference TRBV7-2 and TRBJ1-3): GAGVSQSPSNKVTEKGKDVELRCDPISGHTALYWYRQSLGQGLEFLIYFQGNSAPDKSGLPSDRFSAERTGGSVSTLTIQRTQQEDSAVYLCASSYTTGGSGNTIYFGEGSWLTVV.

The rearrangement links TRBV12-3 or TRBV12-4 to TRBJ2-7; 12 bases are shared with TRBD1. Trimming removed 5 bases from V and 2 bases from J; junction bases left unmatched: 4. CDR3 length: 15 residues. CDR3 DNA: TGTGCCAGCAGTCCGGGACAGGGGGCCACCTACGAGCAGTACTTC. It is translated as CASSPGQGATYEQYF.

This clonotype was seen only a few times. This sequence joins TRBV7-7 and TRBJ2-1; 8 bases line up with TRBD2. The CDR3 sequence is 15 residues long. Germline CDR1 reads SSHAT; CDR2 reads FNYEAQ (reference sequence). V trimming: 5 bases; J trimming: 4 bases; junction bases outside the gene matches: 7. Here the CDR3 reads CASSAEASGYNEQFF. The CDR3 DNA follows: TGTGCCAGCAGCGCCGAGGCTAGCGGGTACAATGAGCAGTTCTTC.

The rearrangement joins TRBV6-6 to TRBJ2-2, with a tentative D call TRBD1 (6 bases). The germline V gene has CDR1 MNHNY and CDR2 SVGAGI (reference sequence). This CDR3 region has 18 residues. Trimming took off 7 bases at V and 4 bases at J, with 25 bases between the two ends. The CDR3 DNA is TGTGCCAGCATCTCCGTCCTGCGACAGGACTTTTTCACCGGGGAGCTGTTTTTT. Translation: CASISVLRQDFFTGELFF.